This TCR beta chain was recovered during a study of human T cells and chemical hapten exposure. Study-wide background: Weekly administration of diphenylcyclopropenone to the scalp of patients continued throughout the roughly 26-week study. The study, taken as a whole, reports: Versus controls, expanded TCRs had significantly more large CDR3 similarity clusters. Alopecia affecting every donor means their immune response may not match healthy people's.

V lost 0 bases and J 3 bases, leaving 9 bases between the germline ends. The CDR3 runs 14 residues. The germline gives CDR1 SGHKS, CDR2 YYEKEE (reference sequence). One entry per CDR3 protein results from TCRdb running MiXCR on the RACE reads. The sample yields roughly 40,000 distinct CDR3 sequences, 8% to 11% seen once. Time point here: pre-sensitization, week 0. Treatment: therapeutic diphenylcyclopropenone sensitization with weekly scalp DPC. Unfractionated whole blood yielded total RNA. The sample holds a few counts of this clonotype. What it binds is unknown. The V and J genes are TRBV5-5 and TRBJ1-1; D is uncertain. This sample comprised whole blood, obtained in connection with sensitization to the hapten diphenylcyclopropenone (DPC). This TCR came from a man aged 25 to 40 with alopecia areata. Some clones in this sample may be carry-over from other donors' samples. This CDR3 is CASSLAGSYTEAFF. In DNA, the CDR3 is TGTGCCAGCAGCTTGGCTGGCAGTTACACTGAAGCTTTCTTT.